Following are 19 T cell receptor beta chains from one sample sequenced in a study of T cells expressing NK-cell markers. Using the 5' RACE reads, TCRdb records one entry per CDR3 protein without DNA. This table holds 350,000 to 500,000 distinct CDR3 sequences. The sequenced material came from blood T cells: a sorted CD56 or NKG2C T cell subset, CD4+ or CD8+ T cells, or bulk PBMC T cells (not recorded which). The source is a woman between 18 and 75 years old in good health.

The rearrangement uses TRBV4-2 and TRBJ2-3; the TCRdb D gene call, TRBD2, has no DNA to confirm it. CDR1 is LGHNA and CDR2 is YNFKEQ in the germline V gene. The CDR3 is 15 residues long. CDR3 loop: CASSLKREGTDTQYF.

This rearrangement joins TRBV18 to TRBJ2-1; the TRBD1 assignment by TCRdb is unverifiable without DNA. CDR1 is KGHSH, CDR2 LQKENI, per germline. The CDR3 sequence is 12 residues long. The CDR3 loop is CASCIGTNEQFF.

The J gene is TRBJ1-2, the V gene TRBV12-3 or TRBV12-4; absent DNA, TCRdb's TRBD1 call cannot be checked. The CDR3 is 15 residues long. The CDR3 sequence is CASRQPGGSWYGYTF.

The rearrangement links TRBV5-1 to TRBJ2-5. This CDR3 has 14 residues. The germline V gene encodes CDR1 SGHRS and CDR2 YFSETQ. Here the CDR3 reads CASSLRLGQETQYF.

The chain is built from TRBV12-3 or TRBV12-4 and TRBJ2-3; TCRdb proposes TRBD1, but this gene call is untestable without DNA. The CDR3 runs to 16 residues. CDR3 loop: CASSLEQRYPGDTQYF.

The chain combines TRBV7-6 with TRBJ1-4. Germline V gives CDR1 SGHVS, CDR2 FNYEAQ. The CDR3 totals 15 residues. The CDR3 sequence: CASSLWKGRDEKLFF.

The chain employs TRBV20-1 and TRBJ2-3; no DNA is available, so the TRBD2 call from TCRdb remains unchecked. There are 15 residues in the CDR3. Germline CDR1 is DFQATT and CDR2 is SNEGSKA (reference sequence). CDR3 sequence: CSAGRASGGTDTQYF.

V and J are TRBV20-1 and TRBJ2-1; TCRdb reports TRBD2, a call that lacks DNA to check it against. The germline CDR1 and CDR2 sequences are DFQATT and SNEGSKA (reference sequence). The CDR3 has 11 residues. The CDR3 here is CSAGTSGRGFF.

V usage is TRBV11-2 and J usage is TRBJ2-2; as DNA is missing, the TRBD2 call by TCRdb cannot be tested. The V gene's germline CDR1 is SGHAT and CDR2 FQNNGV. CDR3 length equals 16 residues. The CDR3 reads CASSFGLAGNTGELFF.

V usage is TRBV12-3 or TRBV12-4 and J usage is TRBJ1-5; TCRdb proposes TRBD1, but this gene call is untestable without DNA. The CDR3 consists of 16 residues. The chain's CDR3 is CASSFSLTGFNQPQHF.

V and J are TRBV20-1 and TRBJ2-3; the D call of TRBD2 rests on TCRdb alone, since no DNA is present to check it. The CDR3 contains 14 residues. From germline, CDR1 is DFQATT and CDR2 SNEGSKA (reference sequence). The CDR3 loop is CSAILGLRTDTQYF.

The CDR3 reads CSVPRLAVSYEQYF. V usage is TRBV20-1 and J usage is TRBJ2-7; with no DNA, the TCRdb D assignment of TRBD2 cannot be verified. The CDR3 runs to 14 residues. Germline V CDR1 and CDR2: DFQATT, SNEGSKA (reference sequence).

CDR3 region: CSAWGASGSYEQYF. The V and J genes are TRBV20-1 and TRBJ2-7; TCRdb reports TRBD2, a call that lacks DNA to check it against. CDR1 and CDR2 (germline): DFQATT, SNEGSKA (reference sequence). The CDR3 is 14 residues long.

This chain connects TRBV6-1 to TRBJ2-1; there is no DNA to check the TCRdb D call of TRBD1. CDR3 length: 14 amino acids. Looked up from germline, CDR1 is MNHNS and CDR2 is SASEGT. CDR3 amino acids: CASTRSGSYNEQFF.

The chain couples TRBV4-3 to TRBJ2-3; TCRdb selects TRBD2, and the lack of DNA leaves this call unchecked. This CDR3 is built from 17 residues. Germline values: CDR1 LGHNA, CDR2 YSLEER. CDR3 residues: CASSQDLEELAGAGWYF.

The chain employs TRBV7-2 and TRBJ1-5; TCRdb outputs TRBD1, but without DNA this stays unchecked. There are 14 residues in the CDR3. Germline V lookup: CDR1 SGHTA, CDR2 FQGNSA. The chain's CDR3 is CASSLDRADQPQHF.

The gene calls are TRBV7-2 and TRBJ1-4; TCRdb's D gene call, TRBD1, goes unchecked for lack of DNA. Germline V CDR1 and CDR2: SGHTA, FQGNSA. This CDR3 spans 17 amino acids. This chain's CDR3 is CASSHTRGRGGNEKLFF.

The chain couples TRBV20-1 to TRBJ1-5; the TRBD1 assignment by TCRdb is unverifiable without DNA. The germline gives CDR1 DFQATT, CDR2 SNEGSKA (reference sequence). This CDR3 is 19 amino acids long. The CDR3 reads CSARGLGTTGRLGNQPQHF.

The chain uses TRBV19 and TRBJ1-6; TCRdb's D gene call, TRBD1, goes unchecked for lack of DNA. The CDR3 runs 16 residues. Germline V CDR1 and CDR2: LNHDA, SQIVND (reference sequence). CDR3 amino acids: CASSPRQGALNSPLHF.